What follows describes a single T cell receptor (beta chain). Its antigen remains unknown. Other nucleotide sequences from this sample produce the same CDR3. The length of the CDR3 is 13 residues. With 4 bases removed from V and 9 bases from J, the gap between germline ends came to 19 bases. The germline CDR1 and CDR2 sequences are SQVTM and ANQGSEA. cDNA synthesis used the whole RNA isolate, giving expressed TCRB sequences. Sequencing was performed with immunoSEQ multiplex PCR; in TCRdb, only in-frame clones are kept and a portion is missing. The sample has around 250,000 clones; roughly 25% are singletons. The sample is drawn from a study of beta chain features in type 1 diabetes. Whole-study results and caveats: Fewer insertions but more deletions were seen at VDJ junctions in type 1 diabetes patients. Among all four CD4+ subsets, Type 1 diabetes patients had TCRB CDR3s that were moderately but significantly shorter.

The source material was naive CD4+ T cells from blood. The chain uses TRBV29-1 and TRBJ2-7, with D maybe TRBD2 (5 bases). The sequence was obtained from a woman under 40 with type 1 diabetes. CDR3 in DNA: TGCAGCGTTGTTGCAAACCGCGGGCTAGCGCAGTACTTC. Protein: CSVVANRGLAQYF.